The 30 T cell receptor beta chains below all came from one sample that was sequenced in a study of T-cell memory formation after mild COVID-19. TCRdb analysed the 5' RACE reads with MiXCR anew, one entry per CDR3 protein. Of just over 400,000 distinct CDR3 sequences listed, 20% to 30% are singletons. The sequenced material came from PBMCs or a T cell subset sorted from them (not recorded which). The receptors shown here come from an adult woman who had mild COVID-19 (a few samples of this study predate the infection). Cell type and time point are not known.

This clonotype was counted a single time. This chain connects TRBV5-1 to TRBJ1-1; D remains unclear. The CDR3 consists of 15 residues. Germline CDR1 is SGHRS and CDR2 is YFSETQ. The V and J ends lost 7 bases and 0 bases respectively, with 16 bases between them. The CDR3 protein is CASGWPKTLNTEAFF. The CDR3 DNA follows: TGCGCCAGCGGATGGCCGAAAACCCTGAACACTGAAGCTTTCTTT.

The genes are TRBV19 and TRBJ2-7; no clear D. The V gene lost 5 bases and the J gene lost 4 bases, with 15 bases spanning the gap. The CDR3 has 14 residues. CDR1 is LNHDA, CDR2 SQIVND, per germline (reference sequence). The chain's CDR3 is CASSPGVRGYEQYF. DNA for the CDR3: TGTGCCAGTAGTCCTGGGGTTCGAGGTTACGAGCAGTACTTC.

The gene calls are TRBV14 and TRBJ2-3; no clear D. The CDR3 spans 15 residues. Trimming took off 2 bases at V and 2 bases at J, with 11 bases between the two ends. Germline V gene data show CDR1 as SGHDN and CDR2 as FVKESK. The chain's CDR3 is CASSQKYPLTDTQYF. DNA of the CDR3: TGTGCCAGCAGCCAAAAGTACCCCCTCACAGATACGCAGTATTTT.

Only a few counts were recorded for this clonotype. The rearrangement joins TRBV2 to TRBJ2-2; possibly TRBD1 for D (6 bases). The CDR3 has 13 amino acids. The V gene lost 6 bases and the J gene lost 3 bases, with 8 bases spanning the gap. Germline V gene lookup returns CDR1 SNHLY and CDR2 FYNNEI. The CDR3 loop reads CASRAGDTGELFF. DNA of the CDR3: TGTGCCAGCAGGGCAGGGGACACCGGGGAGCTGTTTTTT.

This clonotype was counted a few times. The gene calls are TRBV5-1 and TRBJ1-1, with D possibly matching TRBD1 (6 bases). Looked up from germline, CDR1 is SGHRS and CDR2 is YFSETQ. This CDR3 has 17 amino acids. Trimming took 2 bases from V and 6 from J, leaving 23 bases between them. CDR3 bases: TGCGCCAGCAGCTTACCCCTCCGGGGGCGATTTCCACCTGAAGCTTTCTTT. It specifies CASSLPLRGRFPPEAFF. Filled out from reference TRBV5-1 and TRBJ1-1, the complete variable domain reads KAGVTQTPRYLIKTRGQQVTLSCSPISGHRSVSWYQQTPGQGLQFLFEYFSETQRNKGNFPGRFSGRQFSNSRSEMNVSTLELGDSALYLCASSLPLRGRFPPEAFFGQGTRLTVV.

This clonotype came up a few times. The genes are TRBV14 and TRBJ2-1, with 12 bases lining up with TRBD2. Trimming cost V 3 bases and J 3 bases; bases outside gene matches: 3. The length of the CDR3 is 16 residues. The germline V gene encodes CDR1 SGHDN and CDR2 FVKESK. As DNA, the CDR3 is TGTGCCAGCAGCCACAGACTAGCGGGAGTCTACAATGAGCAGTTCTTC. Its protein product is CASSHRLAGVYNEQFF.

Only a few counts were recorded for this clonotype. The rearrangement links TRBV7-3 to TRBJ1-1; D gene ambiguous. Germline V lookup: CDR1 SGHTA, CDR2 FQGTGA. The length of the CDR3 is 14 residues. Trimming took off 5 bases at V and 3 bases at J, with 13 bases between the two ends. The DNA of the CDR3 is TGTGCCAGCAGCCTGTATGCCCGGGACACTGAAGCTTTCTTT. It specifies CASSLYARDTEAFF.

This clonotype occurred a few times. The J gene is TRBJ2-3, the V gene TRBV4-3; unclear D gene. The ends were cut back, 0 bases at V and 2 bases at J, with 15 bases in the middle. The CDR3 consists of 17 residues. The V gene's germline CDR1 is LGHNA and CDR2 YSLEER. CDR3 residues: CASSQDPGSLTTDTQYF. The CDR3 DNA reads TGCGCCAGCAGCCAAGATCCCGGGTCCCTCACCACAGATACGCAGTATTTT.

The chain is built from TRBV2 and TRBJ1-4; TRBD1 matches at 7 bases. From germline, CDR1 is SNHLY and CDR2 FYNNEI. This CDR3 is built from 13 residues. J was trimmed by 8 bases and V by 11 bases; bases with no gene match: 11. CDR3 sequence: CACTRGQIEKLFF. The CDR3 DNA is TGTGCCTGCACTAGGGGGCAGATCGAAAAACTGTTTTTT.

This clonotype was counted between two and nine times. The V gene is TRBV5-1, the J gene TRBJ2-7, with D perhaps TRBD2 (6 bases). The CDR3 has 14 amino acids. Germline V gene lookup returns CDR1 SGHRS and CDR2 YFSETQ. Trimming removed 4 bases from V and 0 bases from J, with 11 bases in between. In DNA form, the CDR3 reads TGCGCCAGCAGCATACGGGAGCACTCCTACGAGCAGTACTTC. This encodes CASSIREHSYEQYF.

This clonotype was found a few times. The CDR3 DNA reads TGTGCCAGCAGTTACTCCGTGGGAGCCGGCTACGAGCAGTACTTC. Protein product: CASSYSVGAGYEQYF. The rearrangement links TRBV6-6 to TRBJ2-7; D might be TRBD2 (5 bases). V was trimmed by 0 bases and J by 3 bases, leaving 12 bases between them. The CDR3 contains 15 residues. Germline V gene sequence: CDR1 MNHNY, CDR2 SVGAGI (reference sequence).

At least ten counts were recorded for this clonotype. The DNA of the CDR3 is TGCAGTGCTTCCATGACTAGCGGGATGGTCGAGACCCAGTACTTC. Residues: CSASMTSGMVETQYF. The chain is built from TRBV20-1 and TRBJ2-5, with TRBD2 matching over 11 bases. The V gene end was trimmed by 5 bases and the J gene end by 5 bases; junction bases not matched to a gene: 10. This CDR3 region has 15 residues. CDR1 and CDR2 from the germline V gene are DFQATT and SNEGSKA (reference sequence).

The rearrangement joins TRBV5-1 to TRBJ1-2; D is perhaps TRBD1 (6 bases). This CDR3 is built from 16 residues. Germline V CDR1 and CDR2: SGHRS, YFSETQ. V lost 4 bases and J 2 bases, leaving 18 bases between the germline ends. The CDR3 nucleotides are TGCGCCAGCAGCCCCAGGGGTCCACTTGAAAACTATGGCTACACCTTC. It specifies CASSPRGPLENYGYTF. Full variable domain (remainder filled in from reference TRBV5-1 and TRBJ1-2): KAGVTQTPRYLIKTRGQQVTLSCSPISGHRSVSWYQQTPGQGLQFLFEYFSETQRNKGNFPGRFSGRQFSNSRSEMNVSTLELGDSALYLCASSPRGPLENYGYTFGSGTRLTVV.

Only a few counts were recorded for this clonotype. The chain uses TRBV3-1 and TRBJ1-6; unclear D gene. The length of the CDR3 is 16 residues. The V gene lost 1 base and the J gene lost 10 bases, with 17 bases spanning the gap. Germline CDR1 is LGHDT and CDR2 is YNNKEL (reference sequence). CDR3 coding DNA: TGTGCCAGCAGCCAAGGAGCGGCACGAGTTCTATCACCCCTCCACTTT. Protein product: CASSQGAARVLSPLHF. Full variable domain (remainder filled in from reference TRBV3-1 and TRBJ1-6): DTAVSQTPKYLVTQMGNDKSIKCEQNLGHDTMYWYKQDSKKFLKIMFSYNNKELIINETVPNRFSPKSPDKAHLNLHINSLELGDSAVYFCASSQGAARVLSPLHFGNGTRLTVT.

This clonotype was counted between two and nine times. This chain links TRBV20-1 with TRBJ2-1, with D possibly matching TRBD2 (5 bases). Deletions cut 1 base from V and 0 bases from J, with 7 bases between. Germline V gene data show CDR1 as DFQATT and CDR2 as SNEGSKA (reference sequence). The CDR3 is 14 residues long. CDR3 coding DNA: TGCAGTGCTAGAGCGGGGAACTCCTACAATGAGCAGTTCTTC. This translates into CSARAGNSYNEQFF.

J is TRBJ2-5 and V is TRBV12-3 or TRBV12-4; 7 bases align to TRBD2. With V trimmed by 7 bases and J by 4 bases, 6 bases remained unmatched. This CDR3 has 13 amino acids. The CDR3 protein is CASTPGGGETQYF. CDR3 coding DNA: TGTGCCAGCACCCCGGGCGGGGGAGAGACCCAGTACTTC.

The rearrangement links TRBV9 to TRBJ2-5; 13 positions agree with TRBD2. The CDR3 loop spans 16 amino acids. Germline V gene data show CDR1 as SGDLS and CDR2 as YYNGEE. J lost 2 bases, V lost 4 bases, and 5 bases had no gene match. The CDR3: CASSPRLAGGQETQYF. CDR3 DNA: TGTGCCAGCAGCCCACGACTAGCGGGAGGACAAGAGACCCAGTACTTC. The full variable domain, rest sourced from reference TRBV9 and TRBJ2-5, is DSGVTQTPKHLITATGQRVTLRCSPRSGDLSVYWYQQSLDQGLQFLIQYYNGEERAKGNILERFSAQQFPDLHSELNLSSLELGDSALYFCASSPRLAGGQETQYFGPGTRLLVL.

The gene calls are TRBV18 and TRBJ2-7; 9 positions match TRBD2. Germline loops: CDR1 KGHSH, CDR2 LQKENI. The CDR3 has 15 amino acids. Unmatched junction bases numbered 9, after V lost 2 bases and J lost 7 bases. CDR3 loop: CASSPSAGGPGEQYF. CDR3 DNA: TGTGCCAGCTCACCAAGCGCGGGAGGGCCGGGGGAGCAGTACTTC.

There are a few counts of this clonotype. V gene TRBV7-6 combines with J gene TRBJ2-1; a possible D gene is TRBD2 (6 bases). Germline loops: CDR1 SGHVS, CDR2 FNYEAQ. The CDR3 contains 16 residues. V lost 1 base and J lost 1, with 11 bases in between. In nucleotides, the CDR3 is TGTGCCAGCAGCTTAGGAGGTGGGACTTCCTACAATGAGCAGTTCTTC. Encoded protein: CASSLGGGTSYNEQFF.

This clonotype has a handful of counts. V is TRBV12-3 or TRBV12-4 and J is TRBJ1-2; the D gene is possibly TRBD1 (6 bases). V was pared by 6 bases and J by 9 bases, with 20 bases between. This CDR3 comprises 14 residues. CDR3 bases: TGTGCCAGCAGCCTAGCGGGGACAACCCGTAGCTACACCTTC. It specifies CASSLAGTTRSYTF.

The genes are TRBV4-2 and TRBJ1-2, with 7 bases aligning to TRBD1. Germline CDR1 LGHNA, CDR2 YNFKEQ. This CDR3 comprises 14 residues. Trimming took 1 base from V and 5 from J; bases not matched to a gene: 4. This CDR3 reads CASSQGQGPYGYTF. The CDR3 DNA is TGTGCCAGCAGCCAAGGACAGGGCCCGTATGGCTACACCTTC.

This clonotype came up a few times. The genes are TRBV6-1 and TRBJ1-2; possible D gene TRBD1, 5 bases. CDR1 MNHNS and CDR2 SASEGT come from the germline V gene. Trimming took off 2 bases at V and 10 bases at J, with 20 bases between the two ends. CDR3 size: 15 residues. For the CDR3, the DNA is TGTGCCAGCAGTGAACCGGGACGGCGGACCCATTACTACACCTTC. This sequence encodes CASSEPGRRTHYYTF.

This sequence joins TRBV7-6 and TRBJ1-1, with 9 positions matching TRBD1. The CDR3 contains 19 residues. CDR1 is SGHVS, CDR2 FNYEAQ, per germline. Trimming removed 1 base from V and 0 bases from J; junction bases left unmatched: 12. CDR3 residues: CASSLGGGQGRELNTEAFF. The CDR3 region has the DNA TGTGCCAGCAGCTTAGGCGGCGGACAGGGGAGGGAGTTGAACACTGAAGCTTTCTTT.

In this sample, this clonotype turned up a few times. The chain recombines TRBV9 with TRBJ2-3; no clear D gene. Trimming removed 0 bases at V and 0 bases at J, with 8 bases between. Germline CDR1 reads SGDLS; CDR2 reads YYNGEE. This CDR3 contains 15 residues. The CDR3 region is CASSVASSSTDTQYF. In DNA form, the CDR3 reads TGTGCCAGCAGCGTAGCGAGTTCGAGCACAGATACGCAGTATTTT. Supplemented by reference TRBV9 and TRBJ2-3, the full variable domain reads DSGVTQTPKHLITATGQRVTLRCSPRSGDLSVYWYQQSLDQGLQFLIQYYNGEERAKGNILERFSAQQFPDLHSELNLSSLELGDSALYFCASSVASSSTDTQYFGPGTRLTVL.

A few counts support this clonotype. This chain links TRBV4-2 with TRBJ1-1, with D tentatively TRBD1 (6 bases). Between the trimmed V and J ends, which lost 3 bases and 6 bases, there was a span of 14 bases. In germline, CDR1 is LGHNA, CDR2 YNFKEQ. The CDR3 length is 14 residues. CDR3 sequence (DNA): TGTGCCAGCAGCCATGCTGAACGGACAGCTGAAGCTTTCTTT. It encodes CASSHAERTAEAFF.

This chain links TRBV12-3 or TRBV12-4 with TRBJ2-5; D is undetermined. The CDR3 has 14 amino acids. The V end lost 11 bases, the J end lost 2 bases, and 18 bases lay between the germline ends. The CDR3 protein is CAAATDAAQETQYF. The CDR3 DNA sequence: TGTGCCGCGGCCACCGATGCAGCACAAGAGACCCAGTACTTC.

Many counts were recorded for this clonotype. The V and J genes are TRBV6-4 and TRBJ2-1; D might be TRBD1 (10 bases). CDR3 length: 21 residues. Germline assignment: CDR1 MRHNA and CDR2 SNTAGT. V gave up 6 bases and J gave up 7 bases, with 37 bases separating them. CDR3 sequence reads: CASSPDPGQGIAGGPGNEQFF. CDR3 nucleotide sequence: TGTGCCAGCAGCCCAGACCCGGGACAGGGGATTGCGGGAGGGCCGGGAAATGAGCAGTTCTTC.

The sample holds a few counts of this clonotype. The V call is TRBV29-1, the J call TRBJ2-7; possibly TRBD2 for D (5 bases). With 7 bases removed from V and 0 bases from J, the gap between germline ends came to 13 bases. The CDR3 extends over 13 amino acids. CDR1 is SQVTM and CDR2 is ANQGSEA in the germline V gene. The CDR3 DNA reads as TGCAGCGCCAGACTGGGGAGCTCCTACGAGCAGTACTTC. It specifies CSARLGSSYEQYF.

This chain uses TRBV29-1 with TRBJ2-3; TRBD2 agrees at 11 bases. The CDR3 spans 13 residues. The V gene's germline CDR1 is SQVTM and CDR2 ANQGSEA. CDR3 in DNA: TGCAGTAGCGGGGGGGCGATTGCAGATACGCAGTATTTT. Translation gives CSSGGAIADTQYF.

This clonotype was recorded a few times. V usage is TRBV7-6 and J usage is TRBJ2-5; TRBD2 matches 11 bases. Per the germline V gene, CDR1 is SGHVS and CDR2 is FNYEAQ. The CDR3 contains 15 residues. J lost 4 bases, V lost 3 bases, and 4 bases had no gene match. The CDR3 spells CASSFSGGAPETQYF. CDR3 coding DNA: TGTGCCAGCAGCTTTAGCGGGGGGGCCCCAGAGACCCAGTACTTC.